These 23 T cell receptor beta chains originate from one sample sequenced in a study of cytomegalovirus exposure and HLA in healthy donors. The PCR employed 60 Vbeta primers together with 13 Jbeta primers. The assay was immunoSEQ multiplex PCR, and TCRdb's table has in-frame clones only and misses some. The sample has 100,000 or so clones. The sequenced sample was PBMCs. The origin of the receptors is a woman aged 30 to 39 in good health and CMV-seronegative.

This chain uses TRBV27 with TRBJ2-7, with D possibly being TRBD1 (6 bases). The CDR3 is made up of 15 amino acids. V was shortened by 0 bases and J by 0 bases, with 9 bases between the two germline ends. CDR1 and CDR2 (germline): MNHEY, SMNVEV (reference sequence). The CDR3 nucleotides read TGTGCCAGCAGTTTATCACAGGGCATCTCCTACGAGCAGTACTTC. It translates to CASSLSQGISYEQYF.

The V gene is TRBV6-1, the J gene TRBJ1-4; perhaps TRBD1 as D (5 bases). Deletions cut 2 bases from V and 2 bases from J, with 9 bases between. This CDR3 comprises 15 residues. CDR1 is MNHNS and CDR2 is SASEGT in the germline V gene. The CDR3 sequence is CASSEYRQTNEKLFF. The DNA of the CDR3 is TGTGCCAGCAGTGAATATCGACAGACTAATGAAAAACTGTTTTTT.

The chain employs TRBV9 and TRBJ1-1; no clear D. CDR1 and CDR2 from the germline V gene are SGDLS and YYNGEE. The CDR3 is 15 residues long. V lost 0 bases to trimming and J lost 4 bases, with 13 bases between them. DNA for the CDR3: TGTGCCAGCAGCGTAGACGGCCTTGGGAGCACTGAAGCTTTCTTT. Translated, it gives CASSVDGLGSTEAFF.

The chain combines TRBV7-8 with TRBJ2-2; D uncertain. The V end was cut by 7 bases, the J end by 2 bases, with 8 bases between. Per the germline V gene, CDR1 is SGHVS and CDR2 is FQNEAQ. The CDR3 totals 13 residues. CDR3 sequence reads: CASTGGNTGELFF. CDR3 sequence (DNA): TGTGCCAGCACGGGTGGCAACACCGGGGAGCTGTTTTTT.

The CDR3 DNA reads as TGCGCCAGCAGCCCCCGACAGGGGGCGAACACTGAAGCTTTCTTT. Translating it yields CASSPRQGANTEAFF. The V and J genes are TRBV5-1 and TRBJ1-1; 10 bases are a match to TRBD1. CDR1 and CDR2 from the germline V gene are SGHRS and YFSETQ. The V gene end was trimmed by 4 bases and the J gene end by 1 base; junction bases not matched to a gene: 4. The CDR3 sequence is 15 residues long.

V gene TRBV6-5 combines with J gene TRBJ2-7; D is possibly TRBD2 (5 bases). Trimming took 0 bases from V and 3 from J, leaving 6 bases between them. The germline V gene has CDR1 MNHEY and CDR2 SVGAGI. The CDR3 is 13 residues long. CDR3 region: CASSYSGLYEQYF. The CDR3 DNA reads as TGTGCCAGCAGTTACTCAGGACTCTACGAGCAGTACTTC.

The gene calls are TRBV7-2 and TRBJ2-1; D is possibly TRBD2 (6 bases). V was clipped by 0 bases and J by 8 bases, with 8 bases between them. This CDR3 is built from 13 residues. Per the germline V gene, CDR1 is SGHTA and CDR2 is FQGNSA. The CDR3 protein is CASSLAPGDEQFF. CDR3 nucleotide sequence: TGTGCCAGCAGCTTAGCCCCGGGGGATGAGCAGTTCTTC.

The CDR3 here is CASSLGVGSSYNSPLHF. CDR3 nucleotides: TGTGCCAGCAGCTTGGGGGTCGGGAGCTCCTATAATTCACCCCTCCACTTT. V gene TRBV5-4 combines with J gene TRBJ1-6; D is ambiguous. The CDR3 runs 17 residues. Between the trimmed V and J ends, which lost 0 bases and 0 bases, there was a span of 10 bases. Germline CDR1 is SGHNT and CDR2 is YYREEE (reference sequence).

The CDR3 is CASTWGGSGEQYF. The CDR3 region has the DNA TGTGCCAGCACCTGGGGGGGGTCCGGTGAGCAGTACTTC. J is TRBJ2-7 and V is TRBV2, with 7 nucleotides matching TRBD2. Germline trimming cut 7 bases from V and 7 bases from J; bases unmatched to any gene: 10. Germline CDR1 reads SNHLY; CDR2 reads FYNNEI. The CDR3 runs 13 residues.

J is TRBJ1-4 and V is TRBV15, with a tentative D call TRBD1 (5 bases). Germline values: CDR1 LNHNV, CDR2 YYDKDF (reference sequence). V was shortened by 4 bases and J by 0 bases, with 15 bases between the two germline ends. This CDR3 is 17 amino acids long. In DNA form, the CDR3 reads TGTGCCACCAGCACCCGGGGGGGGACGACAACTAATGAAAAACTGTTTTTT. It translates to CATSTRGGTTTNEKLFF.

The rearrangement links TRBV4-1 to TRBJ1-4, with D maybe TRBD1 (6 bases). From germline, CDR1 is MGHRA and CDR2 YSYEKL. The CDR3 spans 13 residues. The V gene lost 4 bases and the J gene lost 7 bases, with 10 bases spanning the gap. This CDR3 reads CASSRGTFEKLFF. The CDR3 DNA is TGCGCCAGCAGCCGAGGGACATTTGAAAAACTGTTTTTT.

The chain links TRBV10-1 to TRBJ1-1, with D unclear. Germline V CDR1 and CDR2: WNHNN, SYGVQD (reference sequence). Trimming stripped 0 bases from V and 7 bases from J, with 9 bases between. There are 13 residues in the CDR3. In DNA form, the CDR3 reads TGCGCCAGCAGTGAGTCCGGGTATAGTGAAGCTTTCTTT. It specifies CASSESGYSEAFF.

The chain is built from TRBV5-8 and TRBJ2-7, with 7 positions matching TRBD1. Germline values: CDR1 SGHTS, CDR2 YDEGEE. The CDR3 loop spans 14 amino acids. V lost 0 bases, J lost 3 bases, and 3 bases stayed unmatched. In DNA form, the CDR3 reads TGTGCCAGCAGCTTGGGTCAGGGGGACTACGAGCAGTACTTC. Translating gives CASSLGQGDYEQYF.

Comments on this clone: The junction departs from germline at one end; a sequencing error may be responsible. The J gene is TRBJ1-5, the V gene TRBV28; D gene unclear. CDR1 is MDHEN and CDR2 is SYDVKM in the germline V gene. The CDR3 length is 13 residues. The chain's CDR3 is CASNLEEDQPQHF. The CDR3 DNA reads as TGTGCCAGCAATTTGGAGGAGGATCAACCCCAGCATTTT.

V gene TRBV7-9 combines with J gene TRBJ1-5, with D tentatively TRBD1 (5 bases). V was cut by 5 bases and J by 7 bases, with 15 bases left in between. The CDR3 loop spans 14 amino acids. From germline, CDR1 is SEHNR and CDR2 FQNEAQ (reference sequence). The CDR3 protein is CASSGGGRGQPQHF. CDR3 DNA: TGTGCCAGCAGCGGGGGGGGGAGAGGACAGCCCCAGCATTTT.

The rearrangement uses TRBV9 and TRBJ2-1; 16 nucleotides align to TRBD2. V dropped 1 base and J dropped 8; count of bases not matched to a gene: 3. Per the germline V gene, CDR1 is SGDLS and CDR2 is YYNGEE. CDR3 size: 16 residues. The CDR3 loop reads CASSVQGLAGGHEQFF. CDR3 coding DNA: TGTGCCAGCAGCGTACAGGGACTAGCGGGGGGGCATGAGCAGTTCTTC.

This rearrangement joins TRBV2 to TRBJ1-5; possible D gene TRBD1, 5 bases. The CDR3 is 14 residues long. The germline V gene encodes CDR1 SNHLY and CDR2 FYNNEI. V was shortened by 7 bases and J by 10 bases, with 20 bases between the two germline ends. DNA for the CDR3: TGTGCCAGCACCGGGACCGGGGGAACGGCCCCCCAGCATTTT. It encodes CASTGTGGTAPQHF.

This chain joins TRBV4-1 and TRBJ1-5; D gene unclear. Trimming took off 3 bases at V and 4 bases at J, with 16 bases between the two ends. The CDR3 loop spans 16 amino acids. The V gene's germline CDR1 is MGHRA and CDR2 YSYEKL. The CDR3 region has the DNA TGCGCCAGCAGCCATGTCGATAACCGCGGGAATCAGCCCCAGCATTTT. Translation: CASSHVDNRGNQPQHF.

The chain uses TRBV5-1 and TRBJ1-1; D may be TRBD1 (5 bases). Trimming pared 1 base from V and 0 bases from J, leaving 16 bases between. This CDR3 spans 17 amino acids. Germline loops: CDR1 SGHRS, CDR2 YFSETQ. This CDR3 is CASSLWAGGDLNTEAFF. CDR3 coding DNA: TGCGCCAGCAGCTTGTGGGCGGGGGGGGACCTGAACACTGAAGCTTTCTTT.

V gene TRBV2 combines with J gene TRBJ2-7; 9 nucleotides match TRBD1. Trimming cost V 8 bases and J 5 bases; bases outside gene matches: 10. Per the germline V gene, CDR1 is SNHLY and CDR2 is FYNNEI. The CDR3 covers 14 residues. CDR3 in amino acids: CASGYRTGADEQYF. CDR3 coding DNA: TGTGCCAGCGGGTACAGGACAGGGGCGGACGAGCAGTACTTC.

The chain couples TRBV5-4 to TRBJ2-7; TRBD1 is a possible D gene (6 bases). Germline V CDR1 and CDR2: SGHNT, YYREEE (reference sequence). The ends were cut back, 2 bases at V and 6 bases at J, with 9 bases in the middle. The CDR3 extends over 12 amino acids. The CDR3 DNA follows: TGTGCCAGCAGCTTTCAACAGGGCGAGCAGTACTTC. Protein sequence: CASSFQQGEQYF.

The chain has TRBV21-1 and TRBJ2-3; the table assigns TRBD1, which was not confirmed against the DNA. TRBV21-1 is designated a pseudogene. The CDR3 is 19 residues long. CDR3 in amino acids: CANTQGRVIYRASTDTQYF. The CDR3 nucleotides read TGTGCCAACACCCAGGGCAGGGTGATATACAGAGCCAGCACAGATACGCAGTATTTT.

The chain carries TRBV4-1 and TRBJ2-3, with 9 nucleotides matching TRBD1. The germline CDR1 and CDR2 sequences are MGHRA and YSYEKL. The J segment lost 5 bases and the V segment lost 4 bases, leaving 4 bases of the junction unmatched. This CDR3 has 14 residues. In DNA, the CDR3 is TGCGCCAGCAGCCCGGGACAGGGCATAGATACGCAGTATTTT. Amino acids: CASSPGQGIDTQYF.